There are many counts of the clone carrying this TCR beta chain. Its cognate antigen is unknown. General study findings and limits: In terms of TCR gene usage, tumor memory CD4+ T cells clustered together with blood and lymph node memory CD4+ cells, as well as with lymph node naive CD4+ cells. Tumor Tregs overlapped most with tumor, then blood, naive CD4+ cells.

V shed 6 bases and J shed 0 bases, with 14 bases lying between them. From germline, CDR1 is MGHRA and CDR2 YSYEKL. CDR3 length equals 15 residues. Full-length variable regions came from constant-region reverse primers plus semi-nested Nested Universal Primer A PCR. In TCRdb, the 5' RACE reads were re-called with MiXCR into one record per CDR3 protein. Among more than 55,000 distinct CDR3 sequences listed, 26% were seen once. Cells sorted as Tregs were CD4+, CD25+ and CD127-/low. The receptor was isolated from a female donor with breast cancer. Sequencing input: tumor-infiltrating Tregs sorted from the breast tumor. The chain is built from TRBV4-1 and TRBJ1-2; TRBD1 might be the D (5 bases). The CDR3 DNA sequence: TGCGCCAGCAGTGGACCGGGACGGACTAACTATGGCTACACCTTC. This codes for CASSGPGRTNYGYTF.